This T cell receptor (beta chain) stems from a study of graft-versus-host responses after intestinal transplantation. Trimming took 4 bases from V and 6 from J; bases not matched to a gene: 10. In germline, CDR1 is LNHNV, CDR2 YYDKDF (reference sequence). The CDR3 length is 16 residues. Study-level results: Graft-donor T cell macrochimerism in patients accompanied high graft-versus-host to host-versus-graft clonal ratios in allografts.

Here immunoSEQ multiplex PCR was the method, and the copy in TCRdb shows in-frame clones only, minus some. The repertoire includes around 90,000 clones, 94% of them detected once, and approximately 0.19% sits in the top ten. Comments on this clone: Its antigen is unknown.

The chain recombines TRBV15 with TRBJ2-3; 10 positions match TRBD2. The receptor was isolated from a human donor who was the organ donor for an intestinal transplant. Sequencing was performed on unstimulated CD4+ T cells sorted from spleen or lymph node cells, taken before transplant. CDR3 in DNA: TGTGCCACCAGCAAGCTAGCGGGGGCTTACAGGGATACGCAGTATTTT. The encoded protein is CATSKLAGAYRDTQYF.